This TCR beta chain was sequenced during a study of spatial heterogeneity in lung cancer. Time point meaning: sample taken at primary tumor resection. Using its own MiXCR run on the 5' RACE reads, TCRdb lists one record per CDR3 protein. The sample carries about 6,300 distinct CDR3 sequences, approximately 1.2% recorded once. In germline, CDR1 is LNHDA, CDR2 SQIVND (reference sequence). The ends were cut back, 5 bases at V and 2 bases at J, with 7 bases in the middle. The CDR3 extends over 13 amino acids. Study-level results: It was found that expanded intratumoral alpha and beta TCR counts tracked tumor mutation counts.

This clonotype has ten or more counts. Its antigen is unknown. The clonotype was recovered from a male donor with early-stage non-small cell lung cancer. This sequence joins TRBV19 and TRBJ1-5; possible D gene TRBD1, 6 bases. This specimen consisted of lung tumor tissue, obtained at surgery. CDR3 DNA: TGTGCCAGTAGTCGACAGGGCAATCAGCCCCAGCATTTT. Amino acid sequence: CASSRQGNQPQHF.